A selection of T cell receptor beta chains follows, all from one sample in a study of follicular helper T cells after annual influenza vaccination. The data were produced by immunoSEQ multiplex PCR, yet TCRdb's version contains in-frame clones alone and is incomplete. The sample has about 5,000 clones, over 75% seen once. Sequenced here: CXCR5+ CD38- circulating T follicular helper cells from blood, sampled on the day of influenza vaccination. The receptors were sampled from an adult who received the influenza vaccine. Each CDR3 is given with its conserved first and last residue. Fields, in order: clone size, J gene, D gene, V gene, CDR3 protein, CDR3 DNA. A D gene is named only where the DNA matches it firmly. Clone size is shown for a subset of rows, as once, few, many or a class of expanded clone.

. TRBJ2-3 TRBD2 TRBV7-2 CASSPRLAGLTDTQYF TGTGCCAGCAGCCCCCGGCTAGCGGGACTCACAGATACGCAGTATTTT
. TRBJ2-2 TRBD1 TRBV27 CASSGRDRVTGELFF TGTGCCAGCAGTGGACGGGACAGGGTCACCGGGGAGCTGTTTTTT
. TRBJ1-3 . TRBV11-1 CASSVSGNTIYF TGTGCCAGCAGCGTCTCTGGAAACACCATATATTTT
. TRBJ1-1 . TRBV4-1 CASSDTGYTEAFF TGCGCCAGCAGCGATACAGGGTACACTGAAGCTTTCTTT
once TRBJ1-2 TRBD1 TRBV10-1 CASSPGTDGYGYTF TGCGCCAGCAGTCCCGGGACAGACGGCTATGGCTACACCTTC
. TRBJ2-1 TRBD2 TRBV30 CAWQLASSYNEQFF TGTGCCTGGCAACTAGCGTCGTCCTACAATGAGCAGTTCTTC
. TRBJ1-4 . TRBV6-4 CASSPTAKGEKLFF TGTGCCAGCAGCCCGACAGCTAAGGGGGAAAAACTGTTTTTT
few TRBJ2-7 . TRBV5-1 CASSLEYYEQYF TGCGCCAGCAGCTTGGAGTACTACGAGCAGTACTTC
. TRBJ2-7 TRBD2 TRBV27 CASSPGTSGKSSYEQYF TGTGCCAGCAGCCCCGGGACTAGCGGGAAGAGCTCCTACGAGCAGTACTTC
. TRBJ2-3 TRBD2 TRBV25-1 CASSRAGVTDTQYF TGTGCCAGCAGTCGCGCGGGAGTAACAGATACGCAGTATTTT
. TRBJ2-2 TRBD2 TRBV15 CATSSVTSGTGAGELFF TGTGCCACCAGCAGCGTGACTAGCGGGACTGGAGCCGGGGAGCTGTTTTTT
. TRBJ1-1 . TRBV11-2 CASSFTDGRDTEAFF TGTGCCAGCAGCTTCACTGACGGGCGGGACACTGAAGCTTTCTTT
. TRBJ1-5 TRBD1 TRBV7-2 CASSLQGANQPQHF TGTGCCAGCAGCCTCCAGGGGGCAAATCAGCCCCAGCATTTT
. TRBJ1-5 . TRBV7-4 CASSFLRPQGLNQPQHF TGTGCCAGCAGCTTCTTGCGCCCACAGGGCCTCAATCAGCCCCAGCATTTT
once TRBJ1-2 . TRBV21-1 CASSTIKQGDYGYTF TGTGCCAGCAGCACGATAAAACAGGGAGACTATGGCTACACCTTC
once TRBJ2-5 TRBD2 TRBV5-4 CASSLGGGREETQYF TGTGCCAGCAGCTTGGGTGGCGGGAGAGAAGAGACCCAGTACTTC
. TRBJ1-3 . TRBV6-5 CASKLGNTIYF TGTGCCAGCAAGCTGGGAAACACCATATATTTT
. TRBJ1-5 . TRBV6-1 CASSDPTENLNQPQHF TGTGCCAGCAGTGACCCGACCGAAAATCTCAATCAGCCCCAGCATTTT
. TRBJ2-7 . TRBV7-9 CASSLAGVGEQYF TGTGCCAGCAGCTTAGCAGGGGTCGGCGAGCAGTACTTC
. TRBJ1-5 TRBD1 TRBV19 CASSLKGQGSQPQHF TGTGCCAGTAGTTTGAAAGGACAGGGAAGTCAGCCCCAGCATTTT
. TRBJ1-2 . TRBV19 CASRSQGRFNYGYTF TGTGCCAGTAGATCTCAGGGACGGTTTAACTATGGCTACACCTTC
. TRBJ2-2 TRBD1 TRBV27 CASREQGAAGGTGELFF TGTGCCAGCAGAGAGCAGGGGGCTGCGGGTGGTACCGGGGAGCTGTTTTTT
. TRBJ1-2 TRBD1 TRBV7-2 CASTGQGGAYGYTF TGTGCCAGCACCGGACAGGGGGGCGCCTATGGCTACACCTTC
. TRBJ2-7 TRBD1 TRBV6-6 CASSYSDRDYEQYF TGTGCCAGCAGTTACTCGGACAGGGACTACGAGCAGTACTTC
once TRBJ2-5 . TRBV5-1 CASSVGGVDGGETQYF TGCGCCAGCAGCGTAGGGGGAGTAGATGGAGGAGAGACCCAGTACTTC
. TRBJ1-5 . TRBV5-1 CASSKWGGQPQHF TGCGCCAGCAGCAAATGGGGGGGTCAGCCCCAGCATTTT
once TRBJ1-2 . TRBV6-5 CASSTQGLYGYTF TGTGCCAGCAGTACCCAGGGACTCTATGGCTACACCTTC
. TRBJ2-7 . TRBV30 CAWSVLQDFVYF TGTGCCTGGAGTGTACTTCAGGACTTTGTATACTTC
once TRBJ2-7 . TRBV4-1 CASSQGGLVHEQYF TGCGCCAGCAGCCAAGGGGGTTTGGTCCACGAGCAGTACTTC
. TRBJ2-3 . TRBV9 CASSVAEGAYTQYF TGTGCCAGCAGCGTAGCTGAAGGGGCGTATACGCAGTATTTT
. TRBJ2-3 TRBD2 TRBV7-9 CASRPPPVAGARDTQYF TGTGCCAGCAGGCCACCCCCTGTGGCGGGAGCTAGGGATACGCAGTATTTT
. TRBJ2-1 TRBD2 TRBV7-3 CASGLAGSEQFF TGTGCCAGCGGACTAGCGGGATCTGAGCAGTTCTTC
. TRBJ2-4 . TRBV4-1 CASSQEFSPILAKNIQYF TGCGCCAGCAGCCAAGAATTCTCCCCGATACTAGCCAAAAACATTCAGTACTTC
. TRBJ2-5 TRBD2 TRBV5-5 CASSLAASGLQETQYF TGTGCCAGCAGCTTGGCGGCTAGCGGGTTGCAAGAGACCCAGTACTTC
. TRBJ1-1 TRBD1 TRBV5-6 CASSLGTGINMNTEAFF TGTGCCAGCAGCTTGGGGACAGGGATCAACATGAACACTGAAGCTTTCTTT
. TRBJ2-3 TRBD2 TRBV7-2 CASSLGGSKTDTQYF TGTGCCAGCAGCTTAGGCGGGAGTAAGACAGATACGCAGTATTTT
once TRBJ2-4 . TRBV28 CASSSRQGPLNIQYF TGTGCCAGCAGTTCACGCCAGGGGCCCTTAAACATTCAGTACTTC
. TRBJ1-4 TRBD1 TRBV6-1 CASSPQGGRGEKLFF TGTGCCAGCAGCCCACAAGGGGGCCGGGGTGAAAAACTGTTTTTT
. TRBJ2-3 TRBD1 TRBV5-1 CASSFGQGTSTDTQYF TGCGCCAGCAGCTTCGGACAGGGAACTAGCACAGATACGCAGTATTTT
. TRBJ2-7 . TRBV6-6 CASFRSSYEQYF TGTGCCAGCTTCCGGAGCTCCTACGAGCAGTACTTC